What follows are 2 T cell receptor beta chains derived from one specimen sequenced in a study of shared clonotypes between healthy human individuals. The assay was immunoSEQ multiplex PCR, and TCRdb's table has in-frame clones only and misses some. The profile shows roughly 200,000 clones, about 66% of them singletons. The sample taken for sequencing was memory CD4+ T cells sorted from blood. This sample's subset: CD45RA-negative fraction. The receptor source for this set is a man aged 25-40 years in good health.

The genes are TRBV11-1 and TRBJ2-7; maybe TRBD2 (5 bases). The germline V and J ends were trimmed by 7 bases and 3 bases, with 16 bases remaining between them. CDR1 and CDR2 (germline): SGHAT, FQDESV (reference sequence). This CDR3 is 14 amino acids long. CDR3: CASINTGVNYEQYF. In DNA, the CDR3 is TGTGCCAGCATTAATACCGGGGTGAACTACGAGCAGTACTTC.

The rearrangement joins TRBV7-9 to TRBJ2-7; D is tentatively TRBD1 or TRBD2 (7 bases each). Germline V lookup: CDR1 SEHNR, CDR2 FQNEAQ (reference sequence). The CDR3 loop spans 16 amino acids. V was trimmed by 4 bases and J by 2 bases, leaving 18 bases between them. CDR3 sequence reads: CASSSPGGGPPYEQYF. The DNA for the CDR3 is TGTGCCAGCAGCTCCCCAGGGGGGGGACCCCCCTACGAGCAGTACTTC.